This T cell receptor beta chain was captured by sequencing in a study of blood T cells in healthy people across ages. Findings and limits, study-wide: CMV status of donors was not determined, possibly confounding expanded clonotype changes. As naive T cell percentage varied, TCR beta diversity correlated strongly with it.

A J-beta primer mix and a sample-barcoded 5' primer were used in a second PCR of roughly 7 to 12 cycles. TCRdb re-analysed the 5' RACE reads in MiXCR, keeping a single row per CDR3 protein. The sample gives around 320,000 distinct CDR3 sequences, less than 30% of which show up once; around 30% is in the top ten. A few counts support this clonotype. The antigen remains undetermined. The sequence was obtained from a woman aged 70-85 years in good health. Specimen: blood.

For the CDR3, the DNA is TGTGCCAGCAGCCAAGCAACTAGCGGAGGCACAGATACGCAGTATTTT. Residues: CASSQATSGGTDTQYF. The chain has TRBV4-2 and TRBJ2-3; 8 bases map to TRBD2. V gave up 1 base and J gave up 1 base; unmatched junction bases: 4. This CDR3 contains 16 residues. Germline CDR1 is LGHNA and CDR2 is YNFKEQ.